This T cell receptor beta chain derives from a study of cytomegalovirus exposure and HLA in healthy donors. Comments on this clone: Its target is unknown.

The V gene end was trimmed by 7 bases and the J gene end by 3 bases; junction bases not matched to a gene: 7. Germline V gene data show CDR1 as MDHEN and CDR2 as SYDVKM. The CDR3 spans 15 residues. The PCR contained 60 Vbeta and 13 Jbeta primers. Generated by immunoSEQ multiplex PCR, the TCRdb table keeps only in-frame clones and is missing some. Of fewer than 120,000 clones listed, 65% to 80% are singletons. Notes on the study in general: In a later analysis, an Asian-associated ancestry cluster reportedly showed fewer N-insertions than the approximately 700-donor mean. With high specificity and sensitivity, the classifier reportedly diagnosed cytomegalovirus status. It emerged from a later analysis that several of the most significant clusters appeared to be linked to common viral pathogens.

This TCR was sampled from a woman between 55 and 75 years old in good health and CMV-seropositive. Specimen: PBMCs. The chain combines TRBV28 with TRBJ2-1; 9 positions match TRBD2. CDR3 sequence (DNA): TGTGCCAGCATCGCCCCTAGCGGGGTCTACAATGAGCAGTTCTTC. This gives the protein CASIAPSGVYNEQFF.